The clone carrying this T cell receptor (beta chain) was seen at least ten times. The antigen is not known. The CDR3 runs to 16 residues. CDR1 is ENHRY, CDR2 SYGVKD, per germline. V shed 4 bases and J shed 2 bases, with 17 bases lying between them. TCRdb re-derived calls from the RT-PCR reads in MiXCR, one entry per CDR3 protein. The sample yields under 850,000 distinct CDR3 sequences, 15% to 20% seen once. The data belong to a study of response to subunit inactivated influenza vaccine. Study results and caveats: Only a handful of new T cells, the authors suggested, are recruited with each seasonal influenza vaccination.

This rearrangement joins TRBV10-3 to TRBJ2-5, with a tentative D call TRBD2 (7 bases). The receptor was derived from a man aged 50-60 years who received an inactivated influenza vaccine. The sequencing used PBMCs from blood, collected 5 days after vaccination. The DNA of the CDR3 is TGTGCCATCAGTGGGGGGCTAGCGGCATCACAAGAGACCCAGTACTTC. Protein product: CAISGGLAASQETQYF.